One sample yielded the 20 T cell receptor beta chains listed below, sequenced in a study of CD8 T cells in ankylosing spondylitis. TCRdb re-called the 5' RACE reads with MiXCR, one entry per CDR3 protein. The profile shows 250,000 to 400,000 distinct CDR3 sequences, 9.5% to 13% of them singletons. The sequencing input was blood, either unsorted or a sorted T cell fraction (not recorded which). The receptors originated from a female donor with ankylosing spondylitis or in good health (not recorded which).

The chain recombines TRBV10-3 with TRBJ2-3, with 12 positions matching TRBD2. Per germline, CDR1 ENHRY and CDR2 SYGVKD. J was trimmed by 1 base and V by 2 bases; bases with no gene match: 4. The CDR3 is 17 residues long. CDR3 DNA: TGTGCCATCAGTGAGCTAGCGGGGGGGCCCGGCACAGATACGCAGTATTTT. Its protein product is CAISELAGGPGTDTQYF.

This clonotype was seen more than once but under ten times. J is TRBJ2-1 and V is TRBV7-2; D is tentatively TRBD1 or TRBD2 (5 bases each). V shed 5 bases and J shed 6 bases, with 20 bases lying between them. This CDR3 has 16 amino acids. The germline CDR1 and CDR2 sequences are SGHTA and FQGNSA. The CDR3 DNA sequence: TGTGCCAGCAGCCCACGCCGGGGACCGGTGATCAATGAGCAGTTCTTC. It is translated as CASSPRRGPVINEQFF.

Many counts were recorded for this clonotype. The chain uses TRBV12-3 or TRBV12-4 and TRBJ2-2; D may be TRBD1 or TRBD2 (5 bases each). This CDR3 region has 19 residues. Trimming pared 7 bases from V and 6 bases from J, leaving 30 bases between. CDR3 in DNA: TGTGCCAGCATCTTACATTTGGCAGGGAATCGCGGCGGGTCCGGGGAGCTGTTTTTT. This gives the protein CASILHLAGNRGGSGELFF.

This clonotype was seen repeatedly, ten times or more. The gene calls are TRBV5-1 and TRBJ2-6; D is ambiguous. The germline V and J ends were trimmed by 2 bases and 2 bases, with 20 bases remaining between them. CDR1 is SGHRS, CDR2 YFSETQ, per germline. This CDR3 region has 19 residues. CDR3 in amino acids: CASSFGVRVDLAGANVLTF. The CDR3 DNA reads TGCGCCAGCAGCTTCGGTGTTAGAGTCGATTTAGCTGGGGCCAACGTCCTGACTTTC.

This clonotype occurred many times. This chain connects TRBV20-1 to TRBJ2-1; 7 nucleotides align to TRBD2. Germline trimming cut 0 bases from V and 5 bases from J; bases unmatched to any gene: 10. Germline CDR1 reads DFQATT; CDR2 reads SNEGSKA (reference sequence). This CDR3 region has 16 residues. The CDR3 is CSARDRRREIHNEQFF. The CDR3 DNA reads as TGCAGTGCTAGAGATAGGAGGCGGGAGATCCACAATGAGCAGTTCTTC.

J is TRBJ2-2 and V is TRBV5-1; 11 positions match TRBD2. Trimming cost V 0 bases and J 4 bases; bases outside gene matches: 11. Germline CDR1 is SGHRS and CDR2 is YFSETQ. The CDR3 has 19 residues. The CDR3 sequence: CASSLGITSGSVFTGELFF. CDR3 nucleotide sequence: TGCGCCAGCAGCTTGGGGATCACTAGCGGGAGCGTCTTCACCGGGGAGCTGTTTTTT.

Notes on this clonotype: A read error is possible here, since a much larger clone lies one base away. This chain uses TRBV5-1 with TRBJ2-7; TRBD1 matches 7 bases. The CDR3 contains 14 residues. Germline CDR1 is SGHRS and CDR2 is YFSETQ. CDR3 residues: CASSLAGGDYDQYF. The DNA of the CDR3 is TGCGCCAGCAGCTTGGCAGGGGGTGATTACGATCAGTACTTC.

V and J are TRBV29-1 and TRBJ1-1; D not resolved. V lost 4 bases and J 0 bases, leaving 3 bases between the germline ends. The CDR3 length is 11 residues. Germline CDR1 is SQVTM and CDR2 is ANQGSEA. CDR3 region: CSVGLNTEAFF. DNA of the CDR3: TGCAGCGTTGGGTTGAACACTGAAGCTTTCTTT.

The CDR3 is CSVEAGVASFTDTQYF. CDR3 sequence (DNA): TGCAGCGTTGAGGCTGGAGTGGCTTCTTTCACAGATACGCAGTATTTT. This chain joins TRBV29-1 and TRBJ2-3; D gene uncertain. This CDR3 region has 16 residues. V lost 3 bases and J lost 2, with 18 bases in between. The germline V gene encodes CDR1 SQVTM and CDR2 ANQGSEA.

Details on this clonotype: This may be a read error: a much more frequent sequence differs by one nucleotide. The rearrangement links TRBV5-1 to TRBJ2-1; possible D gene TRBD2, 6 bases. The germline gives CDR1 SGHRS, CDR2 YFSETQ. V was trimmed by 2 bases and J by 8 bases, leaving 14 bases between them. This CDR3 contains 14 residues. CDR3: CASSLNLAKDEQFF. In DNA, the CDR3 is TGCGCCAGCAGCTTAAATCTAGCGAAGGATGAGCAGTTCTTC.

Ten or more counts support this clonotype. The chain carries TRBV20-1 and TRBJ2-7; 10 bases match TRBD2. Germline-derived CDR1 and CDR2 are DFQATT and SNEGSKA (reference sequence). The CDR3 is made up of 14 amino acids. The V segment lost 3 bases and the J segment 3 bases; nucleotides outside the gene matches: 5. The CDR3 is CSASLAGVNYEQYF. In nucleotides, the CDR3 is TGCAGTGCTAGTCTAGCGGGAGTGAACTACGAGCAGTACTTC.

This clonotype was detected many times. This chain joins TRBV11-2 and TRBJ2-1; perhaps D is TRBD1 or TRBD2 (5 bases each). Germline lookup yields CDR1 SGHAT and CDR2 FQNNGV. V was shortened by 6 bases and J by 0 bases, with 15 bases between the two germline ends. This CDR3 contains 16 residues. CDR3 sequence (DNA): TGTGCCAGCAGATTTCTGGGGACGAGCTCCTACAATGAGCAGTTCTTC. It specifies CASRFLGTSSYNEQFF.

The chain recombines TRBV5-1 with TRBJ2-5, with TRBD2 matching 8 bases. CDR1 and CDR2 (germline): SGHRS, YFSETQ. The V and J ends lost 3 bases and 1 base, in that order; junction bases with no gene match: 5. The CDR3 runs to 15 residues. CDR3 residues: CASSWGLGLQETQYF. CDR3 in DNA: TGCGCCAGCAGCTGGGGACTAGGGCTCCAAGAGACCCAGTACTTC.

In its sample, this clonotype was seen many times. This chain uses TRBV12-3 or TRBV12-4 with TRBJ2-1, with a possible D match to TRBD2 (6 bases). The CDR3 covers 14 residues. Trimming took 1 base from V and 8 from J, leaving 12 bases between them. The CDR3 DNA sequence: TGTGCCAGCAGTTTAGACATCGGAGGGGATGAGCAGTTCTTC. It is translated as CASSLDIGGDEQFF.

The CDR3 sequence: CASSLEAGMTEAFF. CDR3 DNA sequence: TGTGCCAGCAGCTTGGAAGCGGGTATGACTGAAGCTTTCTTT. This sequence joins TRBV5-5 and TRBJ1-1; no clear D gene. This CDR3 comprises 14 residues. Germline CDR1 and CDR2: SGHKS and YYEKEE (reference sequence). Between the trimmed V and J ends, which lost 0 bases and 5 bases, there was a span of 11 bases.

In its sample, this clonotype was seen a few times. CDR3 DNA: TGTGCCAGCTACAACCCCTACCTCTACGAGCAGTACTTC. Amino acid sequence: CASYNPYLYEQYF. The V gene is TRBV6-6, the J gene TRBJ2-7; no firm D call. The CDR3 runs 13 residues. Germline CDR1 and CDR2: MNHNY and SVGAGI (reference sequence). Trimming left V 8 bases short and J 3 bases short, with 14 bases between.

This clonotype was detected many times. V and J are TRBV20-1 and TRBJ1-5; no reliable D call. V was trimmed by 4 bases and J by 2 bases, leaving 6 bases between them. The CDR3 has 12 residues. Germline V gives CDR1 DFQATT, CDR2 SNEGSKA (reference sequence). Here the CDR3 DNA reads TGCAGTGCTAAAGGAGGCAATCAGCCCCAGCATTTT. It codes for CSAKGGNQPQHF.

The sample holds a few counts of this clonotype. V and J are TRBV6-1 and TRBJ1-5; a weak D match, TRBD1 (6 bases). This CDR3 has 13 amino acids. The germline V and J ends were trimmed by 11 bases and 3 bases, with 14 bases remaining between them. Germline-derived CDR1 and CDR2 are MNHNS and SASEGT. CDR3: CAAETGNNQPQHF. The CDR3 DNA reads as TGTGCCGCCGAAACAGGGAACAATCAGCCCCAGCATTTT.

This clonotype has at least ten counts. This chain links TRBV7-2 with TRBJ2-7, with 7 bases that match TRBD2. Trimming took 5 bases from V and 4 from J; bases not matched to a gene: 5. Germline V gives CDR1 SGHTA, CDR2 FQGNSA. There are 13 residues in the CDR3. The CDR3 spells CASSPLGGYEQYF. CDR3 sequence (DNA): TGTGCCAGCAGCCCATTGGGGGGGTACGAGCAGTACTTC.

The J gene is TRBJ1-3, the V gene TRBV4-2; weak D call: TRBD1 (6 bases). V was clipped by 1 base and J by 0 bases, with 13 bases between them. CDR1 and CDR2 (germline): LGHNA, YNFKEQ. This CDR3 has 17 residues. The CDR3 nucleotides are TGTGCCAGCAGCCAAGTCCAGACAGGCCTCTCTGGAAACACCATATATTTT. This codes for CASSQVQTGLSGNTIYF.